This T cell receptor beta chain was recorded in a study of T cell responses to AZD1222 COVID-19 vaccine. Overall study findings and caveats: Within unmutated variant regions lay the reported targets of nearly half of spike-specific TCRs.

Assay used: immunoSEQ multiplex PCR; TCRdb lists only in-frame clones, some missing. Among roughly 120,000 clones listed, around 86% were seen once. This CDR3 is 11 amino acids long. The ends were cut back, 1 base at V and 9 bases at J, with 6 bases in the middle. Germline assignment: CDR1 SGHTA and CDR2 FQGNSA. Regarding this clone: As yet, its antigen is unknown.

The TCR originated in an adult in good health. The chain recombines TRBV7-2 with TRBJ1-1; D is unclear. The specimen was peripheral blood, collected on day 0 of AZD1222 vaccination. This chain's CDR3 is CASSLGGQAFF. The DNA for the CDR3 is TGTGCCAGCAGCTTAGGAGGGCAAGCTTTCTTT.